One sample yielded the 5 T cell receptor beta chains listed below, sequenced in a study of shared clonotypes between healthy human individuals. Repertoires were generated with immunoSEQ multiplex PCR, while TCRdb's copy carries only in-frame clones and drops some. The profile shows some 2 million clones, about 95% of them singletons. Naive CD8 cells, CD45RO-negative and positively selected for CCR7, excluded terminally differentiated effector memory CD45RA+ cells. Input material: naive CD8+ T cells sorted from blood. The receptors shown here come from a man younger than 35 in good health.

This chain links TRBV27 with TRBJ2-5; perhaps TRBD1 as D (6 bases). The CDR3 covers 16 residues. V was pared by 5 bases and J by 5 bases, with 21 bases between. Germline lookup yields CDR1 MNHEY and CDR2 SMNVEV (reference sequence). CDR3 sequence: CASSPLPTGNTETQYF. CDR3 sequence (DNA): TGTGCCAGCAGTCCCCTTCCGACAGGTAACACGGAGACCCAGTACTTC.

With regard to this clone: Other DNA sequences in this sample translate to the same CDR3. V and J are TRBV9 and TRBJ1-2; perhaps TRBD1 as D (5 bases). Per the germline V gene, CDR1 is SGDLS and CDR2 is YYNGEE. The CDR3 runs to 12 residues. V was pared by 0 bases and J by 8 bases, with 8 bases between. CDR3 amino acids: CASSVGGGGYTF. The CDR3 DNA reads as TGTGCCAGCAGCGTAGGCGGGGGAGGCTACACCTTC.

A note on this clone: Other DNA sequences in the same sample also yield this CDR3. V gene TRBV29-1 combines with J gene TRBJ2-7; maybe TRBD1 (6 bases). Germline loops: CDR1 SQVTM, CDR2 ANQGSEA. This CDR3 is 14 amino acids long. The ends were cut back, 0 bases at V and 0 bases at J, with 9 bases in the middle. The chain's CDR3 is CSVEDRGVSYEQYF. DNA of the CDR3: TGCAGCGTTGAAGACAGGGGAGTCTCCTACGAGCAGTACTTC.

The V call is TRBV20-1, the J call TRBJ2-1; D call uncertain. This CDR3 has 11 amino acids. Germline values: CDR1 DFQATT, CDR2 SNEGSKA (reference sequence). Trimming removed 2 bases at V and 10 bases at J, with 9 bases between. The CDR3 bases are TGCAGTGCTAGAACGGTCGGGGAGCAGTTCTTC. The encoded protein is CSARTVGEQFF.

This chain uses TRBV27 with TRBJ2-1; the match to TRBD2 covers 9 bases. V shed 5 bases, J shed 5 bases, and the junction held 16 bases outside the gene matches. The V gene's germline CDR1 is MNHEY and CDR2 SMNVEV (reference sequence). The CDR3 runs 18 residues. The CDR3 protein is CASSPGIAGVERHNEQFF. The CDR3 DNA reads as TGTGCCAGCAGTCCTGGAATAGCGGGAGTCGAGAGGCACAATGAGCAGTTCTTC.